The rows below give T cell receptor beta chains drawn from one sample of a study of T cells after posttransplantation cyclophosphamide. Libraries were prepared by immunoSEQ multiplex PCR; TCRdb keeps only in-frame clonotypes and omits some of them. The specimen has about 40,000 clones, none found just once. The sequenced sample was PBMCs. The receptors come from a woman aged 45-60 years in good health and a related stem cell transplant donor. CDR3s include the opening cysteine and the closing phenylalanine or tryptophan. D genes are given only for firm matches. Only some rows state a clone size, as once, few, many or a class for expanded clones.

15,TRBV5-1,TRBJ2-7,many,TRBD1,TGCGCCAGCAGCTTCCACGGACAGGGGGCGCAGGAGCAGTACTTC,CASSFHGQGAQEQYF
15,TRBV11-2,TRBJ1-6,few,TRBD1,TGTGCCAGCAGCTTGGACAGGGAGGGTTGGTCACCCCTCCACTTT,CASSLDREGWSPLHF
17,TRBV5-4,TRBJ2-3,many,TRBD1,TGTGCCAGCAGCCACGCTAAGGACAGGGTTGGGACAGATACGCAGTATTTT,CASSHAKDRVGTDTQYF
15,TRBV23-1,TRBJ1-2,NA,NA,TGCGCCAGCAGCGGGGGAAGGTCAGTTAACTATGGCTACACCTTC,CASSGGRSVNYGYTF
13,TRBV7-8,TRBJ2-7,many,NA,TGTGCCAGCAGCTTAGCGCAGGGGTATGAGCAGTACTTC,CASSLAQGYEQYF
15,TRBV6-5,TRBJ1-5,few,NA,TGTGCCAGCAGTTCCCAACAGGGAATAAATCAGCCCCAGCATTTT,CASSSQQGINQPQHF
16,TRBV27,TRBJ1-1,many,NA,TGTGCCAGCAGTACCTACAGGGAGCACAAGAACACTGAAGCTTTCTTT,CASSTYREHKNTEAFF
11,TRBV29-1,TRBJ2-7,many,TRBD1,TGCAGCGGGGGACAGGGCTACGAGCAGTACTTC,CSGGQGYEQYF
14,TRBV18,TRBJ1-2,many,TRBD1,TGTGCCAGCTCACCTCGACAGGGGACCTATGGCTACACCTTC,CASSPRQGTYGYTF
14,TRBV28,TRBJ2-2,few,TRBD2,TGTGCCAGCAGTTTCCTAGCGGTCACCGGGGAGCTGTTTTTT,CASSFLAVTGELFF
16,TRBV5-4,TRBJ2-3,many,TRBD1,TGTGCCAGCAGCTTGGAGACAGGGCTAGGGACAGATACGCAGTATTTT,CASSLETGLGTDTQYF